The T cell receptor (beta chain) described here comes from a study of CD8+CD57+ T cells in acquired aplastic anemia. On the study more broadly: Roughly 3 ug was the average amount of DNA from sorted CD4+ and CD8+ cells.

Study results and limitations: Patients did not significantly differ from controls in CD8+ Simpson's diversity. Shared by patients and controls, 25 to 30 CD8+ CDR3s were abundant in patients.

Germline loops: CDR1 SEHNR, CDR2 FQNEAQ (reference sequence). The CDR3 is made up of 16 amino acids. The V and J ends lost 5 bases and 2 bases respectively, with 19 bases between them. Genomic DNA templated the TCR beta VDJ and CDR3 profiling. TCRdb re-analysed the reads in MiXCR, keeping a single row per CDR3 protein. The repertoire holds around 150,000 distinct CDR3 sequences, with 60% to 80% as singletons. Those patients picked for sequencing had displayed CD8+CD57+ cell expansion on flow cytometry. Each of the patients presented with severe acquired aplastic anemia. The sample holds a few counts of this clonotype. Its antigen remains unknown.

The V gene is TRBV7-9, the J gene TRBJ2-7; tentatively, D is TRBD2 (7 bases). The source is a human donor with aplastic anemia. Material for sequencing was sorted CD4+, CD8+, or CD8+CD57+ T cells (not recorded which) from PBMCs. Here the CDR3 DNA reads TGTGCCAGCAGCCCAAGGGCCGGGGGGCAGACCTACGAGCAGTACTTC. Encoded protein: CASSPRAGGQTYEQYF.